This T cell receptor beta chain comes out of a study of control samples from healthy donors and cancer patients. This clone was detected once. Other DNA sequences within the sample encode an identical CDR3. Clones were sequenced by immunoSEQ multiplex PCR, and TCRdb holds only the in-frame ones, with some missing. The top ten clones hold over 4% of a sample with roughly 160,000 clones, around 90% of them seen once. Per the germline V gene, CDR1 is MNHEY and CDR2 is SVGAGI. Trimming removed 5 bases from V and 8 bases from J; junction bases left unmatched: 3. The CDR3 contains 12 residues. The rearrangement uses TRBV6-5 and TRBJ1-1, with TRBD1 identical over 9 bases. The clonotype originates from a woman between 25 and 40 years old in good health. The sample consisted of blood. The DNA of the CDR3 is TGTGCCAGCAGTCGGACAGGGGCCGAAGCTTTCTTT. Protein: CASSRTGAEAFF.